The 18 T cell receptor beta chains given below trace back to one sample, sequenced in a study of cytomegalovirus exposure and HLA in healthy donors. PCR amplification relied on 60 Vbeta primers (plus 13 Jbeta primers). Generated by immunoSEQ multiplex PCR, the TCRdb table keeps only in-frame clones and is missing some. The repertoire holds around 200,000 clones, with approximately 80% as singletons. Sequenced material: PBMCs. The receptors stem from a boy aged 10-17 years in good health and CMV-seronegative.

This chain links TRBV2 with TRBJ2-3; tentatively, D is TRBD2 (7 bases). From germline, CDR1 is SNHLY and CDR2 FYNNEI. V lost 8 bases and J lost 0, with 12 bases in between. This CDR3 contains 14 residues. Here the CDR3 reads CASLRGASTDTQYF. The DNA of the CDR3 is TGTGCCAGCCTCCGGGGGGCTAGCACAGATACGCAGTATTTT.

The chain employs TRBV19 and TRBJ1-2; the D gene is possibly TRBD1 (5 bases). The CDR3 is 13 residues long. Per germline, CDR1 LNHDA and CDR2 SQIVND (reference sequence). With 8 bases removed from V and 4 bases from J, the gap between germline ends came to 14 bases. In DNA, the CDR3 is TGTGCCAGTGGAACGGGACTCATCTATGGCTACACCTTC. Its translation is CASGTGLIYGYTF.

The V and J genes are TRBV19 and TRBJ1-5, with 8 positions matching TRBD1. V was clipped by 8 bases and J by 6 bases; unmatched bases: 12. Germline assignment: CDR1 LNHDA and CDR2 SQIVND (reference sequence). The CDR3 has 15 residues. CDR3 sequence reads: CASGQDREIGQPQHF. CDR3 coding DNA: TGTGCCAGTGGACAGGACAGGGAGATTGGTCAGCCCCAGCATTTT.

The sample holds one count of this clone. This rearrangement joins TRBV5-1 to TRBJ1-3, with 8 positions matching TRBD1. CDR3 length: 17 residues. Germline assignment: CDR1 SGHRS and CDR2 YFSETQ. J gave up 0 bases and V 7 bases, and 12 bases lay outside the gene matches. CDR3 region: CASSRTGPTRSGNTIYF. For the CDR3, the DNA is TGCGCCAGCTCCCGGACAGGGCCAACCCGCTCTGGAAACACCATATATTTT.

The V gene is TRBV6-6, the J gene TRBJ1-2; D call uncertain. The V end was cut by 0 bases, the J end by 7 bases, with 9 bases between. Germline V gene sequence: CDR1 MNHNY, CDR2 SVGAGI (reference sequence). There are 13 residues in the CDR3. CDR3 nucleotides: TGTGCCAGCAGTTACTCCCCCACTGTTGGCTACACCTTC. It is translated as CASSYSPTVGYTF.

V gene TRBV6-4 combines with J gene TRBJ1-2, with 10 bases matching TRBD1. This CDR3 has 15 amino acids. The germline gives CDR1 MRHNA, CDR2 SNTAGT. V lost 3 bases, J lost 6 bases, and 7 bases stayed unmatched. The CDR3 sequence: CASSEGQGFSDGYTF. CDR3 DNA: TGTGCCAGCAGTGAGGGACAGGGGTTTAGCGATGGCTACACCTTC.

V usage is TRBV15 and J usage is TRBJ1-1, with TRBD1 as a possible D gene (6 bases). Trimming pared 3 bases from V and 1 base from J, leaving 18 bases between. The CDR3 has 17 amino acids. CDR1 is LNHNV and CDR2 is YYDKDF in the germline V gene (reference sequence). CDR3 nucleotides: TGTGCCACCAGCAGCGACAGGAGACAGGTCCCGAACACTGAAGCTTTCTTT. It codes for CATSSDRRQVPNTEAFF. Together with reference TRBV15 and TRBJ1-1, the CDR3 gives the full variable domain: DAMVIQNPRYQVTQFGKPVTLSCSQTLNHNVMYWYQQKSSQAPKLLFHYYDKDFNNEADTPDNFQSRRPNTSFCFLDIRSPGLGDTAMYLCATSSDRRQVPNTEAFFGQGTRLTVV.

The chain couples TRBV29-1 to TRBJ1-2, with D perhaps TRBD1 (6 bases). V lost 3 bases to trimming and J lost 2 bases, with 7 bases between them. CDR1 SQVTM and CDR2 ANQGSEA come from the germline V gene. There are 12 residues in the CDR3. CDR3 sequence reads: CSVEGQNYGYTF. The CDR3 DNA reads as TGCAGCGTTGAGGGACAAAACTATGGCTACACCTTC.

The J gene is TRBJ1-2, the V gene TRBV5-4, with a weak D call TRBD1 (5 bases). In germline, CDR1 is SGHNT, CDR2 YYREEE (reference sequence). The CDR3 has 14 residues. V lost 4 bases to trimming and J lost 8 bases, with 18 bases between them. This CDR3 is CASSRTVGVYGYTF. In DNA, the CDR3 is TGTGCCAGCAGCCGCACAGTAGGGGTGTACGGCTACACCTTC.

A remark on this clone: At one of its ends the junction is not consistent with the germline gene, which may arise from a read error. The rearrangement uses TRBV7-9 and TRBJ2-7; D is undetermined. CDR3 length equals 11 residues. Germline values: CDR1 SEHNR, CDR2 FQNEAQ (reference sequence). CDR3 loop: CSSSRVDEQYF. The CDR3 DNA sequence: TGTTCCAGCAGCCGGGTCGACGAGCAGTACTTC.

The table lists this clone with a few counts. V is TRBV6-5 and J is TRBJ2-2, with 12 bases that match TRBD2. This CDR3 has 16 amino acids. CDR1 is MNHEY and CDR2 is SVGAGI in the germline V gene. The ends lost 0 bases at V and 4 bases at J; junction bases unmatched: 0. The CDR3 sequence is CASSYSTSGSTGELFF. The CDR3 nucleotides are TGTGCCAGCAGTTACTCGACTAGCGGGAGCACCGGGGAGCTGTTTTTT.

This rearrangement joins TRBV4-2 to TRBJ2-1; maybe TRBD2 (5 bases). Trimming took off 0 bases at V and 0 bases at J, with 6 bases between the two ends. The CDR3 is 15 amino acids. Germline loops: CDR1 LGHNA, CDR2 YNFKEQ. The CDR3 nucleotides are TGTGCCAGCAGCCAAGATGCGGGCTCCTACAATGAGCAGTTCTTC. Protein sequence: CASSQDAGSYNEQFF.

With respect to this clone: The junction departs from the called germline gene at one end, perhaps through a read error. Within the sample, other DNA sequences also encode this same CDR3. The CDR3 is CATSRDLADTYEQYF. The DNA for the CDR3 is TGCGCCACCAGCAGAGATCTGGCAGATACCTACGAGCAGTACTTC. This chain uses TRBV15 with TRBJ2-7; D gene unclear. Germline V gene sequence: CDR1 LNHNV, CDR2 YYDKDF (reference sequence). This CDR3 comprises 15 residues.

For the CDR3, the DNA is TGCAGCGTTGAAGTATCAGGATGGAACACTGAAGCTTTCTTT. It yields the protein CSVEVSGWNTEAFF. The V gene is TRBV29-1, the J gene TRBJ1-1; D remains ambiguous. V lost 1 base to trimming and J lost 1 base, with 10 bases between them. This CDR3 is 14 amino acids long. Per germline, CDR1 SQVTM and CDR2 ANQGSEA. The full variable domain, rest sourced from reference TRBV29-1 and TRBJ1-1, is SAVISQKPSRDICQRGTSLTIQCQVDSQVTMMFWYRQQPGQSLTLIATANQGSEATYESGFVIDKFPISRPNLTFSTLTVSNMSPEDSSIYLCSVEVSGWNTEAFFGQGTRLTVV.

This sequence joins TRBV5-4 and TRBJ2-5; tentative D call: TRBD1 (6 bases). The V end lost 2 bases, the J end lost 1 base, and 15 bases lay between the germline ends. The germline V gene encodes CDR1 SGHNT and CDR2 YYREEE (reference sequence). The CDR3 is 16 amino acids. CDR3 in DNA: TGTGCCAGCAGCTTTACCGGCAGGGGCTCCCAAGAGACCCAGTACTTC. This codes for CASSFTGRGSQETQYF.

J is TRBJ1-2 and V is TRBV6-5; no reliable D call. Trimming left V 6 bases short and J 4 bases short, with 15 bases between. Germline V gene lookup returns CDR1 MNHEY and CDR2 SVGAGI. There are 14 residues in the CDR3. The CDR3 region has the DNA TGTGCCAGCAGCCTTCGCGCGGGTTTCTATGGCTACACCTTC. Translation: CASSLRAGFYGYTF.

This clone has only a few counts. The chain couples TRBV7-9 to TRBJ1-2, with D tentatively TRBD1 (6 bases). The V end lost 5 bases, the J end lost 2 bases, and 24 bases lay between the germline ends. The germline gives CDR1 SEHNR, CDR2 FQNEAQ (reference sequence). The CDR3 has 18 amino acids. The CDR3 region has the DNA TGTGCCAGCAGCCCACCCCGGACAGAAGTTCCCACGAACTATGGCTACACCTTC. Translation: CASSPPRTEVPTNYGYTF.

This chain connects TRBV27 to TRBJ2-7; maybe TRBD1 (5 bases). This CDR3 has 15 residues. The V end lost 5 bases, the J end lost 1 base, and 15 bases lay between the germline ends. From germline, CDR1 is MNHEY and CDR2 SMNVEV (reference sequence). The CDR3 nucleotides read TGTGCCAGCAGTCCCACCCTGACAGAGTCCTACGAGCAGTACTTC. Amino acid sequence: CASSPTLTESYEQYF.